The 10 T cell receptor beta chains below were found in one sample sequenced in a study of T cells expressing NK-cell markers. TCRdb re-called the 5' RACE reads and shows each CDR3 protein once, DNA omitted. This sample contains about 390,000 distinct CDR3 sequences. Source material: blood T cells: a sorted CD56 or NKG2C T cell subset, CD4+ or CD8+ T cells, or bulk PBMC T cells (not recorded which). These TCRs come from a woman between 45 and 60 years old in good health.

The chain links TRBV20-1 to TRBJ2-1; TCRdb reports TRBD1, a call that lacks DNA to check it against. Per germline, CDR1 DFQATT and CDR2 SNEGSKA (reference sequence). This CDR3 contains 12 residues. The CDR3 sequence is CSVAGGFGEQFF.

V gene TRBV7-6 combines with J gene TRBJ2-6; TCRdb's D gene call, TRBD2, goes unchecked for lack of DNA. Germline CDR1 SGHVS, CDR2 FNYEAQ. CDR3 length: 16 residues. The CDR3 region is CASSPLEISGANVLTF.

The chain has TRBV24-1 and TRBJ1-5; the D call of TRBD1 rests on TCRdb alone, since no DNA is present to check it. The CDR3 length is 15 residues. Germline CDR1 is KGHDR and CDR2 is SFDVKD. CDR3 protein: CATDSGTGDNQPQHF.

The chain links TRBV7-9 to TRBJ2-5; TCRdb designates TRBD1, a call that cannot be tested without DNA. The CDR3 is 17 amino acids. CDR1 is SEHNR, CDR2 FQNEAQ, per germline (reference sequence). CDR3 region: CASSNDWGGVGVETQYF.

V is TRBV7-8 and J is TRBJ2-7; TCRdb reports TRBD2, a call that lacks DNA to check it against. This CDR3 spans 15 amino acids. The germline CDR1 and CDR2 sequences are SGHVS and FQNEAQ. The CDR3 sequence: CASSSVAGTAYEQYF.

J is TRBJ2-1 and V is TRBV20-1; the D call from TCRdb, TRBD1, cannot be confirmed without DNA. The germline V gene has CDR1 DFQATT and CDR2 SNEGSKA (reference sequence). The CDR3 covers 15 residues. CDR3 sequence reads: CSAKSPRGAYNEQFF.

CDR3 region: CASGRGDTSTDTQYF. This chain links TRBV5-1 with TRBJ2-3; checking the TCRdb D call of TRBD1 is not possible without DNA. The germline gives CDR1 SGHRS, CDR2 YFSETQ. The CDR3 is 15 amino acids.

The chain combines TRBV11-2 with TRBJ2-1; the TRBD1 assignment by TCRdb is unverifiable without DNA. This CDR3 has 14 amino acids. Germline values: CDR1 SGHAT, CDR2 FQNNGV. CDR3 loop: CASSMSRAYNEQFF.

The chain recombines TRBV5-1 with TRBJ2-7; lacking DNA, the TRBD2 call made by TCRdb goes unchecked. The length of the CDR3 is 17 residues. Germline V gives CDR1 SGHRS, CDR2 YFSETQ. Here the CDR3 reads CASSWGRGLAGRYEQYF.

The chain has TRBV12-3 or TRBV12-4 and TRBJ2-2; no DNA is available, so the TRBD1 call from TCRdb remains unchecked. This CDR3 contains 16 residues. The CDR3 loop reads CASSRQGGPDTGELFF.